A single sample gave rise to the 10 T cell receptor beta chains below, sequenced in a study of shared clonotypes between healthy human individuals. The naive CD8 subset, CD45RO-negative cells positively selected for CCR7, excluded terminally differentiated effector memory CD45RA+ cells. The table came from immunoSEQ multiplex PCR; TCRdb's copy has only in-frame clones and leaves some out. The top ten hold more than 0.95% of the sample, which has millions of clones, roughly 95% seen once. The sequencing sample was made of naive CD8+ T cells sorted from blood. The source of these receptors is a man aged 18 to 29 in good health.

This chain uses TRBV10-2 with TRBJ1-4; no firm D call. Germline V gene lookup returns CDR1 WSHSY and CDR2 SAAADI. Trimming pared 2 bases from V and 8 bases from J, leaving 9 bases between. The CDR3 runs 13 residues. CDR3 sequence (DNA): TGCGCCAGCAGTGAGCCCGAAGGGGAAAAACTGTTTTTT. It encodes CASSEPEGEKLFF.

The rearrangement uses TRBV6-5 and TRBJ2-1; TRBD2 agrees at 8 bases. This CDR3 contains 15 residues. Looked up from germline, CDR1 is MNHEY and CDR2 is SVGAGI. V trimming: 6 bases; J trimming: 8 bases; junction bases outside the gene matches: 12. The CDR3: CASSQSGSYGDEQFF. CDR3 in DNA: TGTGCCAGCAGCCAGAGCGGGAGTTACGGTGATGAGCAGTTCTTC.

The chain links TRBV7-9 to TRBJ2-7; weak D call: TRBD1 (5 bases). V was shortened by 1 base and J by 3 bases, with 13 bases between the two germline ends. The CDR3 sequence is 15 residues long. Germline V CDR1 and CDR2: SEHNR, FQNEAQ (reference sequence). The CDR3 loop reads CASSLGADQGYEQYF. As DNA, the CDR3 is TGTGCCAGCAGCTTAGGAGCTGATCAGGGCTACGAGCAGTACTTC.

The V call is TRBV6-5, the J call TRBJ2-3, with 12 bases matching TRBD2. V lost 5 bases, J lost 0 bases, and 0 bases stayed unmatched. There are 15 residues in the CDR3. Germline lookup yields CDR1 MNHEY and CDR2 SVGAGI. CDR3 region: CASSGLAGSTDTQYF. The CDR3 bases are TGTGCCAGCAGTGGACTAGCGGGGAGCACAGATACGCAGTATTTT.

This chain joins TRBV7-3 and TRBJ1-1; 12 nucleotides line up with TRBD1. The germline CDR1 and CDR2 sequences are SGHTA and FQGTGA. The trim removed 6 bases at V and 2 bases at J, leaving 4 bases unmatched. This CDR3 has 15 amino acids. In DNA form, the CDR3 reads TGTGCCAGCAGTCAGGGGACAGGGGGCAACACTGAAGCTTTCTTT. This sequence encodes CASSQGTGGNTEAFF.

This chain links TRBV5-8 with TRBJ2-7; 9 nucleotides line up with TRBD1. CDR1 is SGHTS and CDR2 is YDEGEE in the germline V gene. Germline trimming cut 0 bases from V and 4 bases from J; bases unmatched to any gene: 5. The CDR3 is 15 residues long. The CDR3 coding sequence is TGTGCCAGCAGCTTGGCTGGGACAGGGTTATACGAGCAGTACTTC. This encodes CASSLAGTGLYEQYF. The full variable domain, rest sourced from reference TRBV5-8 and TRBJ2-7, is EAGVTQSPTHLIKTRGQQATLRCSPISGHTSVYWYQQALGLGLQFLLWYDEGEERNRGNFPPRFSGRQFPNYSSELNVNALELEDSALYLCASSLAGTGLYEQYFGPGTRLTVT.

The chain carries TRBV19 and TRBJ2-5; TRBD2 matches at 7 bases. This CDR3 is built from 14 residues. The V segment lost 6 bases and the J segment 4 bases; nucleotides outside the gene matches: 8. The germline V gene encodes CDR1 LNHDA and CDR2 SQIVND (reference sequence). The CDR3 reads CASRLTSWGETQYF. The CDR3 DNA is TGTGCCAGTAGATTGACTAGCTGGGGAGAGACCCAGTACTTC.

The rearrangement links TRBV14 to TRBJ2-5, with 7 bases that match TRBD1. The junction had 2 bases not matched to a gene; V was cut back by 4 bases and J by 3 bases. The CDR3 loop spans 13 amino acids. Germline CDR1 reads SGHDN; CDR2 reads FVKESK. The CDR3 coding sequence is TGTGCCAGCAGCCTCGACAGGGAAGAGACCCAGTACTTC. It encodes CASSLDREETQYF.

The chain carries TRBV10-1 and TRBJ2-7, with D maybe TRBD2 (5 bases). CDR1 and CDR2 (germline): WNHNN, SYGVQD (reference sequence). CDR3 length: 15 amino acids. Trimming cost V 4 bases and J 5 bases, with 18 bases left between them. The CDR3 nucleotides are TGCGCCAGCAGTGCCGTAAAACTAGTGGTAAACGAGCAGTACTTC. As protein: CASSAVKLVVNEQYF.

The V gene is TRBV13, the J gene TRBJ1-1; D not certain. There are 13 residues in the CDR3. Trimming took 5 bases from V and 8 from J, leaving 15 bases between them. CDR1 is PRHDT and CDR2 is FYEKMQ in the germline V gene (reference sequence). Written as DNA, the CDR3 is TGTGCCAGCAGCCCTATACCGGGCCACGAAGCTTTCTTT. Translating gives CASSPIPGHEAFF. The whole variable domain, filled in from reference TRBV13 and TRBJ1-1, reads AAGVIQSPRHLIKEKRETATLKCYPIPRHDTVYWYQQGPGQDPQFLISFYEKMQSDKGSIPDRFSAQQFSDYHSELNMSSLELGDSALYFCASSPIPGHEAFFGQGTRLTVV.